Described below is a single T cell receptor (beta chain) sequence and its context. The antigen remains unidentified. This sample is drawn from a study of CD8+ T cells in alopecia areata. Across the study: Twice a day, 5 to 10 mg of oral tofacitinib was administered to treated patients. Tofacitinib ran 6 to 18 months, followed by 6 months off drug. Notes on the study in general: Within the top 100, expanded CD8+ clones significantly decreased with tofacitinib, as did scalp clonality.

Regarding treatment: oral pan-JAK inhibitor, 5-10 mg twice daily. Separation by sorting yielded CD4+ and CD8+ T cells from PBMCs. cDNA serving as the sequencing template came from extracted, reverse transcribed RNA. The method was immunoSEQ multiplex PCR; TCRdb's version includes in-frame clones alone and lacks a portion of them. The repertoire includes 87,000 or so clones, around three quarters of them detected once, and around a sixth sits in the top ten. CDR3 length: 13 residues. The germline V and J ends were trimmed by 0 bases and 2 bases, with 4 bases remaining between them. Per the germline V gene, CDR1 is MNHEY and CDR2 is SVGAGI.

Sequenced material: CD8+ T cells sorted from blood, taken at roughly week 45, from a patient treated with tofacitinib. This receptor was identified in a human donor with alopecia areata. The chain couples TRBV6-5 to TRBJ2-5; D unclear. Written as DNA, the CDR3 is TGTGCCAGCAGTTACTCGGGGCAAGAGACCCAGTACTTC. This translates into CASSYSGQETQYF.